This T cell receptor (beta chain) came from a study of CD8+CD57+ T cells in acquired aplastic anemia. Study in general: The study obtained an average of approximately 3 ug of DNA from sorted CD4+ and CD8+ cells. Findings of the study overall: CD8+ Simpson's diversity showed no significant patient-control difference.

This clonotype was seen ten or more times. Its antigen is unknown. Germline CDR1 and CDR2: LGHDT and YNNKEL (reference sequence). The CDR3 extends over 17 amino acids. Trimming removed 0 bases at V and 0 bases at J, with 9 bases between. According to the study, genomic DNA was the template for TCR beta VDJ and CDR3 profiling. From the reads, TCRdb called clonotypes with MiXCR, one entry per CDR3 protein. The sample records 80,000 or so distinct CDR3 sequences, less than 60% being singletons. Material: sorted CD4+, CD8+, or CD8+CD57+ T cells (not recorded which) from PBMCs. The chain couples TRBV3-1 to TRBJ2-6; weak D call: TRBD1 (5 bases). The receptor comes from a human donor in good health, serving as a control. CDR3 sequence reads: CASSQEDSSSGANVLTF. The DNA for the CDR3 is TGTGCCAGCAGCCAAGAAGACAGCAGCTCTGGGGCCAACGTCCTGACTTTC.